This T cell receptor (beta chain) appears in the sequencing data of a study of blood T cell repertoires in COVID-19. Study at large: Researchers got acute and convalescent COVID-19 samples from the United States, Italy and Spain. PBMCs, B-cell-depleted T cells, or T cells provided the cDNA or gDNA that made up the material.

CDR3 size: 12 residues. V lost 0 bases and J 6 bases, leaving 3 bases between the germline ends. Germline V gene sequence: CDR1 LGHNA, CDR2 YNFKEQ. In the original analysis: Reference gene primer amplification yielded estimated nucleated cell counts. Repertoires were generated with immunoSEQ multiplex PCR, while TCRdb's copy carries only in-frame clones and drops some. That table supplies the V and J calls and clone size; D and trimming were determined from the DNA. The sample includes about 670,000 clones, about nine tenths of them seen just once. The sequencing input was peripheral blood. V usage is TRBV4-2 and J usage is TRBJ1-5; no firm D call. The source of this sequence is a woman under 30 with acute or convalescent COVID-19. Written as DNA, the CDR3 is TGTGCCAGCAGCCAAGATAGTCAGCCCCAGCATTTT. Translation gives CASSQDSQPQHF.